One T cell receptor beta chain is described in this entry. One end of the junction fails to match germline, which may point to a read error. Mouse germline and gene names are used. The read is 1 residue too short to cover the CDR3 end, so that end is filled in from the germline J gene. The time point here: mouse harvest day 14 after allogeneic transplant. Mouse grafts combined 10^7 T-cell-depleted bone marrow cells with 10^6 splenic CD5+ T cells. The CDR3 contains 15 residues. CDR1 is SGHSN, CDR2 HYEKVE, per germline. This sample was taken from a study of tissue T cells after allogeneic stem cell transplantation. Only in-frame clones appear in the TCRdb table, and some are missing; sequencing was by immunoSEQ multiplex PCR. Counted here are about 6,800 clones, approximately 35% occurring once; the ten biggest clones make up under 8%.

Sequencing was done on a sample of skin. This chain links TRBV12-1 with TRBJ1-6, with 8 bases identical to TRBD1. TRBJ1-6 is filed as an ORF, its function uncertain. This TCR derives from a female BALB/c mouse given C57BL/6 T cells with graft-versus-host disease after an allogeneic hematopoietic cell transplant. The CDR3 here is CASSPGTGYNPPLYF. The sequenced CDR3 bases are TGTGCCAGCTCTCCCGGGACAGGCTATAATCCGCCCCTCTAC.